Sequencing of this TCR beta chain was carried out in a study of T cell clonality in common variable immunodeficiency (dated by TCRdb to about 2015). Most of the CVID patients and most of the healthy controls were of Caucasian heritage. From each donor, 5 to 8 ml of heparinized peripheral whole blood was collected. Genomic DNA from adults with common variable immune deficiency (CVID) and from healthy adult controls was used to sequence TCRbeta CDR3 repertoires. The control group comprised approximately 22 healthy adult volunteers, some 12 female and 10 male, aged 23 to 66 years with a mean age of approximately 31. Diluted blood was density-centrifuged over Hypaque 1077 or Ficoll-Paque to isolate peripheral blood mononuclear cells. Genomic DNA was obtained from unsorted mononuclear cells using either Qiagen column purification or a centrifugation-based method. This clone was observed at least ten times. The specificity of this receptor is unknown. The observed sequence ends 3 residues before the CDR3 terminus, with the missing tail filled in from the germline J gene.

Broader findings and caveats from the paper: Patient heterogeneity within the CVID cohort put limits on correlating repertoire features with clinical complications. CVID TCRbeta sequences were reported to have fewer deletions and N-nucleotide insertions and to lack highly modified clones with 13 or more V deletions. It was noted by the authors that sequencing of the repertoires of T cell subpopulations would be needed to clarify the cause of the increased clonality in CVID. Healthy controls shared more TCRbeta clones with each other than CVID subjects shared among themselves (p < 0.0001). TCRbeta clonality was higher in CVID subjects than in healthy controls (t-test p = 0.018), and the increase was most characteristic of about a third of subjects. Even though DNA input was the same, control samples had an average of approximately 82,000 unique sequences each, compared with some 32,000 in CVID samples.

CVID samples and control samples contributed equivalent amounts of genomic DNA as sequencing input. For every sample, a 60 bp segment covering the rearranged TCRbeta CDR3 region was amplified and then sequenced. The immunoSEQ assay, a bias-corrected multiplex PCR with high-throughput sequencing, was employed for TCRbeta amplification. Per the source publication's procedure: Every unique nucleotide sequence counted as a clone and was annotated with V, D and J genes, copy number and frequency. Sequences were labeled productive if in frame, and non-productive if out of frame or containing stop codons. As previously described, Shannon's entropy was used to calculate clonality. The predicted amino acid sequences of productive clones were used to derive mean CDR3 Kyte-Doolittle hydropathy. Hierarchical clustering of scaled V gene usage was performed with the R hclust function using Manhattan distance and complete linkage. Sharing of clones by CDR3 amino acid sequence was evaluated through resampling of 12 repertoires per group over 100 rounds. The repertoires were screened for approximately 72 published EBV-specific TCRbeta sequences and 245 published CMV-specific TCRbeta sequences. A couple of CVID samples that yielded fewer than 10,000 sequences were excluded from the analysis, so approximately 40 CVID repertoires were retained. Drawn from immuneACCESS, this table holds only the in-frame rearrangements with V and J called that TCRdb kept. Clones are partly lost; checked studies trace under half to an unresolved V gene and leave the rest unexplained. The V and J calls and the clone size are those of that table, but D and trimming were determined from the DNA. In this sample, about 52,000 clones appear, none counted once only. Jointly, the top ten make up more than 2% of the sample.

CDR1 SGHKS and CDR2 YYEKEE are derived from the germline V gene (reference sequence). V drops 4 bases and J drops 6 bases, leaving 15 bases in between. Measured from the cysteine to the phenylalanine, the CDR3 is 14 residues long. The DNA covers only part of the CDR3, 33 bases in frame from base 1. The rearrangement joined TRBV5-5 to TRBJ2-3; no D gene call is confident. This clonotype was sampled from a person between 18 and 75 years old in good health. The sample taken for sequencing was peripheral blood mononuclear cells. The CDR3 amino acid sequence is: CASSEETAGDTQYF. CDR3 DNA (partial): TGTGCCAGCAGCGAGGAAACCGCCGGGGATACG.